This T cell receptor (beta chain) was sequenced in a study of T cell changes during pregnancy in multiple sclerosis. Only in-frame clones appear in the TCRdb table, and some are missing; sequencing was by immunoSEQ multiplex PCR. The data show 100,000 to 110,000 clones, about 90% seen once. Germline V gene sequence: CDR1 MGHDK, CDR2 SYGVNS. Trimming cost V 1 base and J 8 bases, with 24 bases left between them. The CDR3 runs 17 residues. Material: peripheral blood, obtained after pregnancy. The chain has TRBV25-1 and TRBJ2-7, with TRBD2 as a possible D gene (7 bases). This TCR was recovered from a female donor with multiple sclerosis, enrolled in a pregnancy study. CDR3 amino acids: CASSESARGAQNFKQYF. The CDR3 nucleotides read TGTGCCAGCAGTGAATCGGCACGGGGGGCGCAAAATTTTAAGCAGTACTTC.